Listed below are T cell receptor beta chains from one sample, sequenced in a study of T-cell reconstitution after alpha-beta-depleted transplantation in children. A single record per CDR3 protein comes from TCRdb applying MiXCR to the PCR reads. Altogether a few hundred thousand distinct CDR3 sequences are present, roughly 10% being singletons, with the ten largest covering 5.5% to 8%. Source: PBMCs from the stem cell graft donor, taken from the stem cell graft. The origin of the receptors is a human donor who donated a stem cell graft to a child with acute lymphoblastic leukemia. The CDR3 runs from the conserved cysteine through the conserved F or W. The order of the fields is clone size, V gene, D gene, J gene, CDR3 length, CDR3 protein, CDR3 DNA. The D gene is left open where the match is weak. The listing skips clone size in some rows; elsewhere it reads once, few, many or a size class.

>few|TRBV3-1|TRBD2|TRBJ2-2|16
CASSQGWGGTAGELFF
TGTGCCAGCAGCCAAGGTTGGGGGGGGACCGCCGGGGAGCTGTTTTTT
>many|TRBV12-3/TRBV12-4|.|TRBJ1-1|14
CASSLGQMNTEAFF
TGTGCCAGCAGTCTGGGACAAATGAACACTGAAGCTTTCTTT
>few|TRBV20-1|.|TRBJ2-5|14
CSARDLLAWETQYF
TGCAGTGCTAGAGATCTTCTAGCCTGGGAGACCCAGTACTTC
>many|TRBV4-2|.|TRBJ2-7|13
CASSKERGYEQYF
TGTGCCAGCAGCAAAGAGCGAGGTTACGAGCAGTACTTC
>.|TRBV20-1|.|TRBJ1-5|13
CSAAEVRNQPQHF
TGCAGTGCTGCCGAGGTCAGGAATCAGCCCCAGCATTTT
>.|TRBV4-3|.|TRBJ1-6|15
CASSQDSGPLSPLHF
TGCGCCAGCAGCCAAGACTCAGGGCCTCTGTCACCCCTCCACTTT
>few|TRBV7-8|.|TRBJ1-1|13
CASSVRVSTEAFF
TGTGCCAGCAGCGTAAGAGTGAGCACTGAAGCTTTCTTT
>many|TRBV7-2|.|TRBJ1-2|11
CASSLQYGYTF
TGTGCCAGCAGCTTACAGTATGGCTACACCTTC
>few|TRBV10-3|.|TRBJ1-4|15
CAISERGRRDEKLFF
TGTGCCATCAGTGAGCGGGGGCGGAGAGATGAAAAACTGTTTTTT
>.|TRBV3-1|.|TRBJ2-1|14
CASSNRQENNEQFF
TGTGCCAGCAGCAATAGACAGGAGAACAATGAGCAGTTCTTC
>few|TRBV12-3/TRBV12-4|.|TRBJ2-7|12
CASSYGAHEQYF
TGTGCCAGCAGTTATGGGGCCCACGAGCAGTACTTC
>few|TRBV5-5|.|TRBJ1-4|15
CASSSVKGTDEKLFF
TGTGCCAGCAGCTCGGTGAAAGGGACGGATGAAAAACTGTTTTTT
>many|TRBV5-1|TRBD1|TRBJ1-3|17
CASSPGTGGTSGNTIYF
TGCGCCAGCAGCCCGGGGACAGGGGGAACCTCTGGAAACACCATATATTTT
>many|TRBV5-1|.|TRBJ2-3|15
CASSLSLGYTDTQYF
TGCGCCAGCAGCTTGAGTCTGGGCTACACAGATACGCAGTATTTT
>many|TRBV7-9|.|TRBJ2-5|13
CASSFVIQETQYF
TGTGCCAGCAGCTTCGTCATTCAAGAGACCCAGTACTTC
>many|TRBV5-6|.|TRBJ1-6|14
CASSLAGNNSPLHF
TGTGCCAGCAGCTTGGCAGGGAATAATTCACCCCTCCACTTT
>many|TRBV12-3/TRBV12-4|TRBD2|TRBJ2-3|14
CASSTRLAGDTQYF
TGTGCCAGCAGTACCCGACTAGCGGGGGATACGCAGTATTTT
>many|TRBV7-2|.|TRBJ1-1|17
CASSSGNLRGIYAEAFF
TGTGCCAGCAGCTCGGGAAACCTTCGGGGGATTTATGCTGAAGCTTTCTTT
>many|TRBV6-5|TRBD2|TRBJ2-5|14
CASSSGGIQETQYF
TGTGCCAGCAGTTCCGGGGGGATCCAAGAGACCCAGTACTTC
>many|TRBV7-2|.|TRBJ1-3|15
CASSLAPAKGNTIYF
TGTGCCAGCAGCTTAGCACCCGCCAAAGGAAACACCATATATTTT
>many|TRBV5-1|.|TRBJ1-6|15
CASRMGDGNNSPLHF
TGCGCCAGCAGGATGGGGGACGGCAATAATTCACCCCTCCACTTT
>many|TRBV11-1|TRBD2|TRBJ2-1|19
CASSPRAGLAGAPGNEQFF
TGTGCCAGCAGCCCAAGGGCTGGTCTAGCGGGGGCCCCAGGGAATGAGCAGTTCTTC
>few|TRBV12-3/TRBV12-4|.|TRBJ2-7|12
CASSSGPPEQYF
TGTGCCAGCAGTTCCGGACCCCCCGAGCAGTACTTC
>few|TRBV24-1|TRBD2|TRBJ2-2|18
CATSDPPAGGFDTGELFF
TGTGCCACCAGTGACCCCCCAGCGGGGGGGTTTGACACCGGGGAGCTGTTTTTT
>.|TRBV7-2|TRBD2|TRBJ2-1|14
CASSFGGAYNEQFF
TGTGCCAGCAGCTTCGGGGGGGCTTACAATGAGCAGTTCTTC
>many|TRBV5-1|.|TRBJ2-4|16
CASSLDISGGLNIQYF
TGCGCCAGCAGCTTGGACATTAGCGGAGGCCTAAACATTCAGTACTTC
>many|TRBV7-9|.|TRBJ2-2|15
CASSRRTVNTGELFF
TGTGCCAGCAGCAGGCGGACAGTCAACACCGGGGAGCTGTTTTTT
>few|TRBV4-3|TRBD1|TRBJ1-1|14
CASSRVGEGAAAFF
TGCGCCAGCAGCCGCGTCGGGGAGGGGGCGGCAGCTTTCTTT
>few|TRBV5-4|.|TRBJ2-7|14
CASARGDGSYEQYF
TGTGCCAGCGCCCGGGGCGACGGATCCTACGAGCAGTACTTC
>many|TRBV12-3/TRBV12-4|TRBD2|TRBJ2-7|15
CASSWVAGGSYEQYF
TGTGCCAGCAGTTGGGTAGCGGGGGGCTCCTACGAGCAGTACTTC
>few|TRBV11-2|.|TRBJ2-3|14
CASSSQVLTDTQYF
TGTGCCAGCAGCTCACAGGTTTTAACAGATACGCAGTATTTT
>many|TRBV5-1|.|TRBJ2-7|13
CASSLEQGYEQYF
TGCGCCAGCAGCTTGGAGCAGGGCTACGAGCAGTACTTC
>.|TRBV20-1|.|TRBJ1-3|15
CSARDRRTSGNTIYF
TGCAGTGCTAGAGATCGGCGGACCTCTGGAAACACCATATATTTT
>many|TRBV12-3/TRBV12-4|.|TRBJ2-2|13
CASSSRRTGELFF
TGTGCCAGCAGCTCGCGTCGGACCGGGGAGCTGTTTTTT
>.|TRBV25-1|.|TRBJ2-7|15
CASSEPGRDSYEQYF
TGTGCCAGCAGTGAACCCGGCCGCGACTCCTACGAGCAGTACTTC
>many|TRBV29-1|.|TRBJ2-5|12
CSVVGIQETQYF
TGCAGCGTTGTAGGTATACAAGAGACCCAGTACTTC
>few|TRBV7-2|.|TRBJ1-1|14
CASSPLGAAQRAFF
TGTGCCAGCAGCCCACTCGGGGCAGCGCAGCGGGCTTTCTTT
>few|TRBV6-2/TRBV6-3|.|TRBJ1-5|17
CASSNLGFRDSNQPQHF
TGTGCCAGCAGTAATCTGGGGTTTCGGGATAGCAATCAGCCCCAGCATTTT